The 25 T cell receptor beta chains below were found in one sample sequenced in a study of a mutant IDH1 vaccine in newly diagnosed glioma (dated by TCRdb to the early 2020s). The time point label on this specimen signifies: baseline, week 1 (first vaccination visit). The treatment or condition label on this specimen signifies: pre-vaccination baseline after standard-of-care therapy. Libraries were made using the immunoSEQ multiplex PCR assay. TCRdb limited this immuneACCESS table to in-frame rearrangements with V and J called. A share of clones is missing; checked studies link under half to unresolved V genes, and the rest is unexplained. This sample holds tens of thousands of clones; approximately 83% were observed only once. The ten top clones hold approximately 8% of the sample. Sample: PBMCs, taken from a glioma patient treated with radiotherapy, temozolomide or both. All receptors derive from a woman aged 45-59 years with glioma.

The rearrangement links TRBV28 to TRBJ1-5, with 7 bases fitting TRBD1. The V and J ends lost 5 bases and 7 bases, in that order; junction bases with no gene match: 8. CDR1 is MDHEN and CDR2 is SYDVKM in the germline V gene. This CDR3 spans 14 amino acids. CDR3 nucleotide sequence: TGTGCCAGCAGTCTAATCACAGGGGAGCAGCCCCAGCATTTT. It codes for CASSLITGEQPQHF.

This clone occurred a few times. V is TRBV14 and J is TRBJ1-1, with a possible D match to TRBD1 (5 bases). CDR1 SGHDN and CDR2 FVKESK come from the germline V gene. The CDR3 runs 15 residues. V gave up 4 bases and J gave up 4 bases, with 16 bases separating them. CDR3 bases: TGTGCCAGCAGCCGGGCGATCGGGACCGGCACTGAAGCTTTCTTT. It encodes CASSRAIGTGTEAFF.

This rearrangement joins TRBV4-1 to TRBJ2-2, with 8 bases fitting TRBD2. The CDR3 sequence is 16 residues long. In germline, CDR1 is MGHRA, CDR2 YSYEKL. With 1 base clipped from V and 7 bases from J, the junction kept 8 bases outside the gene matches. The CDR3 nucleotides read TGCGCCAGCAGCCAAGCACCGGGGGGGAGGCTCGGGGAGCTGTTTTTT. Residues: CASSQAPGGRLGELFF.

The chain is built from TRBV5-5 and TRBJ2-2; 7 bases match TRBD2. Trimming cost V 5 bases and J 5 bases; bases outside gene matches: 9. The CDR3 consists of 15 residues. Germline V gene data show CDR1 as SGHKS and CDR2 as YYEKEE (reference sequence). CDR3 protein: CASSIGGSWTGELFF. In DNA form, the CDR3 reads TGTGCCAGCAGTATCGGGGGGTCGTGGACCGGGGAGCTGTTTTTT.

V usage is TRBV28 and J usage is TRBJ2-5; possible D gene TRBD1, 6 bases. The better agreement between TRBJ2-7 and the DNA end casts doubt on the J call. The germline CDR1 and CDR2 sequences are MDHEN and SYDVKM. This CDR3 is 12 amino acids long. CDR3 sequence (DNA): TGTGCCAGCAGTTCCGGGACACCCGAGCAGTACTTC. Translation gives CASSSGTPEQYF.

In its sample, this clone was seen once. The chain links TRBV4-1 to TRBJ2-7, with 9 bases lining up with TRBD2. Trimming cost V 5 bases and J 2 bases; bases outside gene matches: 10. CDR1 is MGHRA, CDR2 YSYEKL, per germline. This CDR3 contains 16 residues. The CDR3 coding sequence is TGCGCCAGCAGCTCAGAACCAGCGGGGGGCGCCTACGAGCAGTACTTC. Amino acids: CASSSEPAGGAYEQYF.

The rearrangement links TRBV27 to TRBJ1-6, with D unresolved. This CDR3 contains 12 residues. V dropped 4 bases and J dropped 10 bases, with 8 bases sitting between them. Germline assignment: CDR1 MNHEY and CDR2 SMNVEV (reference sequence). The CDR3 DNA reads TGTGCCAGCAGTTCGTCCGTATCACCCCTCCACTTT. Amino acids: CASSSSVSPLHF.

The chain carries TRBV7-9 and TRBJ1-2, with a tentative D call TRBD1 (6 bases). The V and J ends lost 1 base and 8 bases respectively, with 14 bases between them. This CDR3 region has 14 residues. CDR1 is SEHNR, CDR2 FQNEAQ, per germline (reference sequence). DNA for the CDR3: TGTGCCAGCAGCTTAGTGGGCAGGGGAAGGGGCTACACCTTC. Translation gives CASSLVGRGRGYTF.

The CDR3 protein is CASSIFLPGVSSYNSPLHF. CDR3 sequence (DNA): TGTGCCAGTAGTATTTTTTTGCCGGGCGTGAGCTCCTATAATTCACCCCTCCACTTT. The chain couples TRBV19 to TRBJ1-6; D gene ambiguous. V lost 3 bases and J 0 bases, leaving 18 bases between the germline ends. Germline V CDR1 and CDR2: LNHDA, SQIVND (reference sequence). The CDR3 extends over 19 amino acids.

The V and J genes are TRBV4-2 and TRBJ2-5; perhaps TRBD2 as D (5 bases). The better agreement between TRBJ2-7 and the DNA end casts doubt on the J call. Germline values: CDR1 LGHNA, CDR2 YNFKEQ. The CDR3 length is 16 residues. The CDR3 reads CASSQDWSFSAYEQYF. For the CDR3, the DNA is TGTGCCAGCAGCCAAGATTGGTCTTTTAGCGCCTACGAGCAGTACTTC.

J is TRBJ1-2 and V is TRBV30; D possibly corresponds to TRBD1 (6 bases). The CDR3 runs 15 residues. Looked up from germline, CDR1 is GTSNPN and CDR2 is SVGIG (reference sequence). Trimming took 2 bases from V and 6 from J, leaving 19 bases between them. The CDR3 loop is CAWSRGGAGTNGYTF. The DNA of the CDR3 is TGTGCCTGGAGTCGGGGGGGGGCAGGGACTAATGGCTACACCTTC.

This rearrangement joins TRBV30 to TRBJ1-1; no clear D. CDR1 GTSNPN and CDR2 SVGIG come from the germline V gene (reference sequence). Trimming took off 1 base at V and 6 bases at J, with 18 bases between the two ends. The CDR3 contains 15 residues. CDR3 nucleotides: TGTGCCTGGAGTGCTAGGGTCCTCGGATTTTCTGAAGCTTTCTTT. As protein: CAWSARVLGFSEAFF.

The gene calls are TRBV9 and TRBJ2-5; D is ambiguous. Germline values: CDR1 SGDLS, CDR2 YYNGEE. The CDR3 loop spans 15 amino acids. V lost 0 bases to trimming and J lost 7 bases, with 16 bases between them. This CDR3 is CASSVENMLKGTQYF. The DNA for the CDR3 is TGTGCCAGCAGCGTAGAAAACATGCTGAAGGGGACCCAGTACTTC.

The chain combines TRBV2 with TRBJ1-2, with 9 bases aligning to TRBD1. CDR1 SNHLY and CDR2 FYNNEI come from the germline V gene. CDR3 length: 15 amino acids. V was pared by 8 bases and J by 6 bases, with 13 bases of the junction left unmatched. This CDR3 is CASRLPGTGWHGYTF. The CDR3 DNA is TGTGCCAGCCGTTTGCCCGGGACAGGGTGGCATGGCTACACCTTC.

The chain couples TRBV6-5 to TRBJ2-2, with a tentative D call TRBD2 (5 bases). The CDR3 runs to 13 residues. Germline V gene lookup returns CDR1 MNHEY and CDR2 SVGAGI. The germline V and J ends were trimmed by 6 bases and 6 bases, with 11 bases remaining between them. CDR3: CASRVEGSGELFF. For the CDR3, the DNA is TGTGCCAGCAGGGTAGAGGGTTCCGGGGAGCTGTTTTTT.

This clone came up once. This chain links TRBV6-1 with TRBJ2-1; D gene uncertain. The germline V gene has CDR1 MNHNS and CDR2 SASEGT. CDR3 length: 16 residues. The germline V and J ends were trimmed by 2 bases and 0 bases, with 11 bases remaining between them. The CDR3 DNA follows: TGTGCCAGCAGTGAACAACCCTTGAGCTCCTACAATGAGCAGTTCTTC. It yields the protein CASSEQPLSSYNEQFF.

The chain couples TRBV30 to TRBJ2-1; D might be TRBD1 (6 bases). This CDR3 is built from 16 residues. Germline loops: CDR1 GTSNPN, CDR2 SVGIG (reference sequence). V was cut by 0 bases and J by 4 bases, with 16 bases left in between. CDR3 region: CAWSVLSGGSYNEQFF. DNA of the CDR3: TGTGCCTGGAGTGTTCTCTCTGGGGGCTCGTACAATGAGCAGTTCTTC.

V and J are TRBV5-4 and TRBJ2-2, with a possible D match to TRBD2 (7 bases). The CDR3 spans 16 residues. Trimming cost V 4 bases and J 7 bases, with 20 bases left between them. Germline loops: CDR1 SGHNT, CDR2 YYREEE (reference sequence). The CDR3, as DNA: TGTGCCAGCAGCCCCATAGAGGGGGGGCGGGTCGGGGAGCTGTTTTTT. This encodes CASSPIEGGRVGELFF.

This sequence joins TRBV19 and TRBJ1-6; the match to TRBD1 covers 12 bases. The V segment lost 3 bases and the J segment 11 bases; nucleotides outside the gene matches: 5. CDR1 and CDR2 (germline): LNHDA, SQIVND (reference sequence). The CDR3 covers 15 residues. DNA for the CDR3: TGTGCCAGTAGTATGGGGGACAGGGGGCATACACCCCTCCACTTT. This codes for CASSMGDRGHTPLHF.

A single count supports this clone. The V gene is TRBV6-5, the J gene TRBJ2-3; D ambiguous. V shed 5 bases and J shed 2 bases, with 5 bases lying between them. This CDR3 has 12 residues. CDR1 is MNHEY, CDR2 SVGAGI, per germline. The CDR3 DNA reads TGTGCCAGCAGTACCAACACAGATACGCAGTATTTT. Translation gives CASSTNTDTQYF.

The gene calls are TRBV9 and TRBJ1-3; D may be TRBD1 (5 bases). The length of the CDR3 is 16 residues. V was clipped by 3 bases and J by 0 bases, with 13 bases between them. CDR1 and CDR2 (germline): SGDLS, YYNGEE. Here the CDR3 DNA reads TGTGCCAGCAGCGCTCGACAGACCAGCTCTGGAAACACCATATATTTT. This gives the protein CASSARQTSSGNTIYF.

The V call is TRBV21-1, the J call TRBJ2-7; TRBD2, the D gene given by the table, was not confirmed from the DNA. TRBV21-1 is tagged as a pseudogene. The CDR3 has 15 residues. The chain's CDR3 is CASSAAQRGTHEQYF. CDR3 bases: TGTGCCAGCAGCGCCGCCCAGCGGGGGACCCACGAGCAGTACTTC.

The chain recombines TRBV7-8 with TRBJ1-5; no clear D gene. The germline V and J ends were trimmed by 3 bases and 3 bases, with 6 bases remaining between them. The CDR3 consists of 13 residues. Germline V gene lookup returns CDR1 SGHVS and CDR2 FQNEAQ. The CDR3 loop is CASSFSFNQPQHF. As DNA, the CDR3 is TGTGCCAGCAGCTTCTCATTCAATCAGCCCCAGCATTTT. Based on the CDR3 plus reference TRBV7-8 and TRBJ1-5, the full variable domain is GAGVSQSPRYKVAKRGQDVALRCDPISGHVSLFWYQQALGQGPEFLTYFQNEAQLDKSGLPSDRFFAERPEGSVSTLKIQRTQQEDSAVYLCASSFSFNQPQHFGDGTRLSIL.

The chain combines TRBV6-1 with TRBJ2-3; TRBD2 matches at 7 bases. The V segment lost 9 bases and the J segment 2 bases; nucleotides outside the gene matches: 11. Germline CDR1 and CDR2: MNHNS and SASEGT. CDR3 length: 15 amino acids. CDR3 sequence reads: CASAWDYLATDTQYF. In DNA, the CDR3 is TGTGCCAGTGCGTGGGACTACCTAGCCACAGATACGCAGTATTTT.

V gene TRBV4-1 combines with J gene TRBJ1-2, with a tentative D call TRBD1 (5 bases). CDR3 length equals 16 residues. The V end was cut by 2 bases, the J end by 4 bases, with 17 bases between. Germline-derived CDR1 and CDR2 are MGHRA and YSYEKL. CDR3 amino acids: CASSQPTLGVSYGYTF. In nucleotides, the CDR3 is TGCGCCAGCAGCCAACCCACACTGGGGGTAAGCTATGGCTACACCTTC.